A single sample gave rise to the 25 T cell receptor beta chains below, sequenced in a study of T cells in Graves' hyperthyroidism and ophthalmopathy (dated by TCRdb to between 2017 and 2020). The library was prepared using multiplex PCR. TCRdb lists the instrument as Illumina HiSeq 2000. TCR beta CDR3 regions were amplified from RNA transcripts. The TCR CDR3 was subjected to a first round of RT-PCR using the HTBI primer set and the Qiagen OneStep RT-PCR kit. The raw public data were reprocessed by TCRdb itself: fastp quality trimming at Q25, MiXCR clonotype calling, in-frame beta chains only. Rows are combined by CDR3 protein, so each entry shows the most common genes and DNA. The sample table shows a few hundred thousand distinct CDR3 sequences, and under 60% are seen once. Clones ranked in the top ten supply around 8% of the sample. Input material: peripheral blood or thyroid tissue (not recorded which). These receptor sequences come from a woman aged 18 to 35 with Graves' hyperthyroidism.

As concerns this clonotype: At one of its ends the junction is not consistent with the germline gene, which may arise from a read error. The rearrangement uses TRBV7-6 and TRBJ2-2; D remains ambiguous. CDR3 length: 14 amino acids. The germline V gene has CDR1 SGHVS and CDR2 FNYEAQ. The CDR3 region is CAGSSPGHTGELFF. The CDR3 region has the DNA TGTGCCGGCAGCTCTCCCGGTCACACTGGGGAGCTGTTTTTT.

V usage is TRBV15 and J usage is TRBJ1-2; TRBD1 might be the D (5 bases). Between the trimmed V and J ends, which lost 0 bases and 7 bases, there was a span of 18 bases. The CDR3 contains 16 residues. The germline V gene encodes CDR1 LNHNV and CDR2 YYDKDF (reference sequence). CDR3 coding DNA: TGTGCCACCAGCAGAGATCGGGGGGGTCCCTTTGGTGGCTACACCTTC. Translated, it gives CATSRDRGGPFGGYTF.

This clonotype has at least ten counts. The rearrangement joins TRBV4-1 to TRBJ1-2; possibly TRBD1 for D (6 bases). The germline V and J ends were trimmed by 2 bases and 7 bases, with 14 bases remaining between them. CDR1 is MGHRA, CDR2 YSYEKL, per germline. The CDR3 is 14 amino acids. CDR3 in DNA: TGCGCCAGCAGCCAACTCACAGGGCTAAGTGGCTACACCTTC. Translation: CASSQLTGLSGYTF.

The chain has TRBV7-9 and TRBJ1-2; 9 bases align to TRBD1. Germline CDR1 reads SEHNR; CDR2 reads FQNEAQ (reference sequence). V lost 3 bases and J lost 4; bases outside the gene matches: 12. The CDR3 consists of 17 residues. For the CDR3, the DNA is TGTGCCAGCAGCTTTCCGACAGGGGGTATTTCTGGCTATGGCTACACCTTC. Residues: CASSFPTGGISGYGYTF.

Note on this clonotype: Given the absence of the conserved phenylalanine or tryptophan at the CDR3 end, a read error is likely. No DNA is shown, since the ends of the CDR3 on it are uncertain; the CDR3 is the one TCRdb lists. The chain has TRBV29-1 and TRBJ1-3; the listed D gene, TRBD1, was not tested against the DNA. The CDR3 is 9 amino acids long, termini counted. Germline V lookup: CDR1 SQVTM, CDR2 ANQGSEA. CDR3: CSVRDTSNT.

The V and J genes are TRBV19 and TRBJ1-4, with D unresolved. CDR1 and CDR2 from the germline V gene are LNHDA and SQIVND (reference sequence). Trimming took off 5 bases at V and 4 bases at J, with 11 bases between the two ends. This CDR3 is 14 amino acids long. CDR3 sequence: CASSPRPYNEKLFF. DNA for the CDR3: TGTGCCAGTAGTCCACGGCCTTATAATGAAAAACTGTTTTTT.

On this clonotype itself: Since a much larger clone is just one base distant, this may be a read error. Likely a read error: the CDR3 ends without its conserved phenylalanine or tryptophan. The J gene is TRBJ2-2, the V gene TRBV30, with a possible D match to TRBD2 (6 bases). The V end lost 2 bases, the J end lost 3 bases, and 7 bases lay between the germline ends. Germline CDR1 reads GTSNPN; CDR2 reads SVGIG (reference sequence). The CDR3 sequence is 13 residues long. CDR3 coding DNA: TGTGCCTGGAGTCCTAGCGACACCGGGGAGCTGTTTTCT. It encodes CAWSPSDTGELFS.

This clonotype was detected many times. V and J are TRBV5-8 and TRBJ2-5; no clear D gene. The CDR3 has 13 residues. The V end lost 1 base, the J end lost 1 base, and 5 bases lay between the germline ends. Germline-derived CDR1 and CDR2 are SGHTS and YDEGEE. This CDR3 is CASSLPTQETQYF. CDR3 in DNA: TGTGCCAGCAGCTTGCCTACCCAAGAGACCCAGTACTTC.

The chain links TRBV5-4 to TRBJ1-1, with 7 bases lining up with TRBD1. CDR1 is SGHNT and CDR2 is YYREEE in the germline V gene (reference sequence). This CDR3 is built from 13 residues. Trimming cost V 4 bases and J 14 bases; bases outside gene matches: 14. In nucleotides, the CDR3 is TGTGCCAGCAGCCGCGACAGGGATGGTGAGCAGTTCTTT. It specifies CASSRDRDGEQFF.

This sequence joins TRBV20-1 and TRBJ2-7; D is perhaps TRBD1 or TRBD2 (5 bases each). Trimming left V 2 bases short and J 5 bases short, with 7 bases between. Germline CDR1 reads DFQATT; CDR2 reads SNEGSKA (reference sequence). This CDR3 contains 11 residues. This CDR3 reads CSARRGHEQYF. The CDR3 nucleotides read TGCAGTGCTAGACGGGGCCACGAGCAGTACTTC.

This clonotype came up many times. The rearrangement uses TRBV5-1 and TRBJ1-5, with 9 bases fitting TRBD1. Germline V gene sequence: CDR1 SGHRS, CDR2 YFSETQ. The CDR3 length is 15 residues. V gave up 5 bases and J gave up 2 bases; unmatched junction bases: 5. The CDR3 nucleotides are TGCGCCAGCAGTTTCACAGGGGGCGGCAATCAGCCCCAGCATTTT. It is translated as CASSFTGGGNQPQHF.

CDR3 nucleotides: TGTGCCACCAGCAGAGATGGGCGGGAGACCCAGTACTTC. Residues: CATSRDGRETQYF. The chain recombines TRBV15 with TRBJ2-5; D is uncertain. This CDR3 spans 13 amino acids. CDR1 and CDR2 from the germline V gene are LNHNV and YYDKDF (reference sequence). The V and J ends lost 0 bases and 5 bases respectively, with 7 bases between them.

This chain joins TRBV20-1 and TRBJ2-1; 8 positions match TRBD2. The CDR3 is made up of 13 amino acids. Germline V lookup: CDR1 DFQATT, CDR2 SNEGSKA (reference sequence). V was clipped by 3 bases and J by 8 bases; unmatched bases: 6. The CDR3 here is CSARATLADEQFF. CDR3 DNA sequence: TGCAGTGCTAGGGCCACACTAGCGGATGAGCAGTTCTTC.

Remarks on this clonotype: Since a much larger clone is just one base distant, this may be a read error. The CDR3 does not end in the conserved phenylalanine or tryptophan, so this is likely a read error. The chain carries TRBV7-3 and TRBJ1-5; no firm D call. Trimming took 5 bases from V and 0 from J, leaving 14 bases between them. Germline V gene data show CDR1 as SGHTA and CDR2 as FQGTGA. This CDR3 is 16 amino acids long. The CDR3 DNA sequence: TGTGCCAGCAGCCAAGAAGTCCGCAATAGCAATCAGCCCCAGCATTCT. This sequence encodes CASSQEVRNSNQPQHS.

The rearrangement links TRBV7-2 to TRBJ1-4; no firm D call. The CDR3 is 12 amino acids. The V gene lost 5 bases and the J gene lost 10 bases, with 11 bases spanning the gap. Germline CDR1 SGHTA, CDR2 FQGNSA. CDR3 DNA: TGTGCCAGCAGCACCAGAGACGGAAAACTGTTTTTT. Translated, it gives CASSTRDGKLFF.

This clonotype is termed medium-sized. J is TRBJ1-2 and V is TRBV25-1; 9 nucleotides match TRBD1. This CDR3 has 15 residues. After removal of 4 bases from V and 6 bases from J, the junction contained 9 bases not matched to a gene. The germline V gene has CDR1 MGHDK and CDR2 SYGVNS. The CDR3 sequence: CASSARDRDVNGYTF. CDR3 in DNA: TGTGCCAGCAGTGCCCGGGACAGGGACGTGAATGGCTACACCTTC.

This clonotype came up many times. The V call is TRBV29-1, the J call TRBJ1-1; D perhaps matches TRBD1 (5 bases). Trimming removed 4 bases at V and 7 bases at J, with 10 bases between. This CDR3 has 11 residues. Germline lookup yields CDR1 SQVTM and CDR2 ANQGSEA. CDR3 nucleotide sequence: TGCAGCGTTGTACTGGGGCTTGAAGCTTTCTTT. Protein sequence: CSVVLGLEAFF.

There are many counts of this clonotype. The chain is built from TRBV10-2 and TRBJ2-7; 9 bases are a match to TRBD1. The length of the CDR3 is 15 residues. Germline V CDR1 and CDR2: WSHSY, SAAADI. Trimming at V came to 3 bases and at J to 5 bases, leaving 8 bases not matched to a gene. The CDR3 here is CASSETGTGNDEQYF. The CDR3 region has the DNA TGCGCCAGCAGTGAAACCGGGACAGGGAACGACGAGCAGTACTTC.

V and J are TRBV12-5 and TRBJ2-7; possibly TRBD1 for D (6 bases). Germline values: CDR1 LGHNT, CDR2 FRNRAP. Between the trimmed V and J ends, which lost 1 base and 5 bases, there was a span of 15 bases. This CDR3 is built from 15 residues. The CDR3 coding sequence is TGTGCTAGTGGTTTGGCTACAGGGAGTTCCCACGAGCAGTACTTC. It encodes CASGLATGSSHEQYF.

Of note for this clonotype: A much more abundant neighbour one base away suggests this may be a read error. DNA of the CDR3: TGTGCCAGCACCGGTACCCGAGGGGACGAGCAGTACTTC. It is translated as CASTGTRGDEQYF. This chain joins TRBV7-9 and TRBJ2-7; D may match TRBD1 or TRBD2 (5 bases each). Germline V CDR1 and CDR2: SEHNR, FQNEAQ (reference sequence). The CDR3 runs to 13 residues. The V gene lost 7 bases and the J gene lost 5 bases, with 15 bases spanning the gap.

Ten or more counts support this clonotype. This chain uses TRBV6-1 with TRBJ1-2; D gene uncertain. CDR1 MNHNS and CDR2 SASEGT come from the germline V gene. The CDR3 spans 13 residues. Trimming cost V 2 bases and J 4 bases, with 8 bases left between them. DNA of the CDR3: TGTGCCAGCAGTGAAATTCGGATCTATGGCTACACCTTC. The encoded protein is CASSEIRIYGYTF.

This clonotype has ten or more counts. V and J are TRBV15 and TRBJ2-3; no clear D gene. The CDR3 is made up of 13 amino acids. Looked up from germline, CDR1 is LNHNV and CDR2 is YYDKDF (reference sequence). Between the trimmed V and J ends, which lost 5 bases and 5 bases, there was a span of 11 bases. DNA for the CDR3: TGTGCCACCAGCCCGGATTACCAAGATACGCAGTATTTT. Protein sequence: CATSPDYQDTQYF.

This clonotype came up once. This chain connects TRBV5-5 to TRBJ1-2; TRBD1 is a possible D gene (5 bases). The CDR3 runs 15 residues. CDR1 and CDR2 from the germline V gene are SGHKS and YYEKEE (reference sequence). V dropped 1 base and J dropped 5 bases, with 15 bases sitting between them. In DNA, the CDR3 is TGTGCCAGCAGCTTGCCTTCGGGGGTTAGATATGGCTACACCTTC. Its translation is CASSLPSGVRYGYTF.

This clonotype showed up many times. V and J are TRBV25-1 and TRBJ1-2; no definite D call. V was shortened by 4 bases and J by 4 bases, with 13 bases between the two germline ends. The CDR3 length is 14 residues. CDR1 is MGHDK and CDR2 is SYGVNS in the germline V gene. CDR3 residues: CASSAVGPPYGYTF. The DNA for the CDR3 is TGTGCCAGCAGTGCGGTCGGCCCTCCCTATGGCTACACCTTC.

The chain recombines TRBV7-2 with TRBJ2-7; 7 bases agree with TRBD2. Matching the DNA end better, TRBJ2-1 makes the J call doubtful. The CDR3 contains 12 residues. Germline V gives CDR1 SGHTA, CDR2 FQGNSA. The CDR3, as DNA: TGTGCCAGTACTGGAGGGACTACTGAGCAGTTCTTC. Translated, it gives CASTGGTTEQFF.